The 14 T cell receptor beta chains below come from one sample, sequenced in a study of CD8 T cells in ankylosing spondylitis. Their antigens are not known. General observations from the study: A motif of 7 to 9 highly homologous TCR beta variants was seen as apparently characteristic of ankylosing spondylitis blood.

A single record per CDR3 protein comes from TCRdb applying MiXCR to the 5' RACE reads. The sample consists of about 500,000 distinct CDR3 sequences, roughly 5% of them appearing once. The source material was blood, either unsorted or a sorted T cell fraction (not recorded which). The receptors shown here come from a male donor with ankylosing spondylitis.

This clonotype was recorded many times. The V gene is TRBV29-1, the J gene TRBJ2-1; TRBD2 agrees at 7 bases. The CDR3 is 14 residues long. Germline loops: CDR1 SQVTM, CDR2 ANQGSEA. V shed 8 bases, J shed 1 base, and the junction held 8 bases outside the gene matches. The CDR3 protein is CSFLAALSYNEQFF. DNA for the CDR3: TGCAGCTTCCTAGCGGCTCTTTCCTACAATGAGCAGTTCTTC.

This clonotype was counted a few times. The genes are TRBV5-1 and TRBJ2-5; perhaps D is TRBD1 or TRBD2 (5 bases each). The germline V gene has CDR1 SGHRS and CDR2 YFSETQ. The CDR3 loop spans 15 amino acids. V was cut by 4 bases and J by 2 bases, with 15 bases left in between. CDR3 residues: CASSRIPGRQETQYF. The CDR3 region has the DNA TGCGCCAGCAGCCGCATTCCGGGACGGCAAGAGACCCAGTACTTC. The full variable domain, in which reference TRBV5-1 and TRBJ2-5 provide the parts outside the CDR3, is KAGVTQTPRYLIKTRGQQVTLSCSPISGHRSVSWYQQTPGQGLQFLFEYFSETQRNKGNFPGRFSGRQFSNSRSEMNVSTLELGDSALYLCASSRIPGRQETQYFGPGTRLLVL.

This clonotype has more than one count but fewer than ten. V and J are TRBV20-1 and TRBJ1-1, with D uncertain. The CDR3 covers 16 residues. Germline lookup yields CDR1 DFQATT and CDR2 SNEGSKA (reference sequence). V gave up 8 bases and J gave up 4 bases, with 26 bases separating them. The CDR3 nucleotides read TGCAGTCATTCCCCGGTAAAAACCGAAGCGGGCACTGAAGCTTTCTTT. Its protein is CSHSPVKTEAGTEAFF.

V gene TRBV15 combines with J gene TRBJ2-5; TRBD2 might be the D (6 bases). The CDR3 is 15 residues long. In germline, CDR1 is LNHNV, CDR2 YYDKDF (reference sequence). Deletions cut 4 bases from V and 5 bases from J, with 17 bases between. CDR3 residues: CATSTRLAAVETQYF. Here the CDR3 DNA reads TGTGCCACCAGCACTCGCTTAGCGGCAGTGGAGACCCAGTACTTC.

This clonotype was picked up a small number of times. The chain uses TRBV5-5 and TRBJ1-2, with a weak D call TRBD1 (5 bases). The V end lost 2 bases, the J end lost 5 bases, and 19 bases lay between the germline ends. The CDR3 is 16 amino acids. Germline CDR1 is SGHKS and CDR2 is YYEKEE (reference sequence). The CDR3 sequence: CASSFGVGQPTYGYTF. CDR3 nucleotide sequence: TGTGCCAGCAGCTTTGGCGTGGGGCAGCCGACTTATGGCTACACCTTC. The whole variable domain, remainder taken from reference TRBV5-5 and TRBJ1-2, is DAGVTQSPTHLIKTRGQQVTLRCSPISGHKSVSWYQQVLGQGPQFIFQYYEKEERGRGNFPDRFSARQFPNYSSELNVNALLLGDSALYLCASSFGVGQPTYGYTFGSGTRLTVV.

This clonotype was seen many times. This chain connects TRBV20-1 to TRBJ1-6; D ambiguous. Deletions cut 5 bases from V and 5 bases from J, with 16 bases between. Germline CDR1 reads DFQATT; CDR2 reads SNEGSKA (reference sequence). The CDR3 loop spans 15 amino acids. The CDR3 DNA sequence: TGCAGTGCTCCAAATCGGACGGGGAATAATTCACCCCTCCACTTT. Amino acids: CSAPNRTGNNSPLHF.

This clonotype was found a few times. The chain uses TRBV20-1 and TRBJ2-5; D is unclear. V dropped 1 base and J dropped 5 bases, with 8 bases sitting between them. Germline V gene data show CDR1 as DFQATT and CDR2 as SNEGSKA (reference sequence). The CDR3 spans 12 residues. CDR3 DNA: TGCAGTGCTAGAGCCCAGTCCGAGACCCAGTACTTC. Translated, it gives CSARAQSETQYF.

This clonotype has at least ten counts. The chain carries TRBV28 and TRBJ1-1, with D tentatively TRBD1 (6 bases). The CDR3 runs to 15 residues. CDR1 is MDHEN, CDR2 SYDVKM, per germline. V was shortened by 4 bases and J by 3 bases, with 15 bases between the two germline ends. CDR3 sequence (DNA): TGTGCCAGCAGTTCCTCGGGCAGGGGCTACACTGAAGCTTTCTTT. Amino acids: CASSSSGRGYTEAFF.

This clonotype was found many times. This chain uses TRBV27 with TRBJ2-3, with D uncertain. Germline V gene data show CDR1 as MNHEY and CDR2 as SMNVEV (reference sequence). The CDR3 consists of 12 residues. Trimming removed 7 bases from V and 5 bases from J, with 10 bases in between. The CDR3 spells CASIGPGDTQYF. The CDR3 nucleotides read TGTGCCAGCATCGGACCTGGAGATACGCAGTATTTT.

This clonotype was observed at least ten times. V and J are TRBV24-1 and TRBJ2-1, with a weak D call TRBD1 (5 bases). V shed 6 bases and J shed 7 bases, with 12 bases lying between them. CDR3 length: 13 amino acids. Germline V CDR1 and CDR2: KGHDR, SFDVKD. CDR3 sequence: CATSIRQTNEQFF. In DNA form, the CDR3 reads TGTGCCACCAGTATTAGACAGACAAATGAGCAGTTCTTC.

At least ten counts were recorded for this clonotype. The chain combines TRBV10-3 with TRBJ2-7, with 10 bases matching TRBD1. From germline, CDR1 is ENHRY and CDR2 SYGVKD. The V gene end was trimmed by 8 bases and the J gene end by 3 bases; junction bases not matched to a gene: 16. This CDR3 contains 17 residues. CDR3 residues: CAIAYLFGTGDLYEQYF. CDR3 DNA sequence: TGTGCCATCGCCTACCTTTTTGGGACAGGGGATCTCTACGAGCAGTACTTC.

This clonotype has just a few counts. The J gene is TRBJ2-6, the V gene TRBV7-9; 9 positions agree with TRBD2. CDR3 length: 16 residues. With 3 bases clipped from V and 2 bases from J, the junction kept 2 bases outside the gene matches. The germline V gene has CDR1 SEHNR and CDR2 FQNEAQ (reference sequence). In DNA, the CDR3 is TGTGCCAGCAGCTTCGGCGGGAGGGCTGGGGCCAACGTCCTGACTTTC. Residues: CASSFGGRAGANVLTF. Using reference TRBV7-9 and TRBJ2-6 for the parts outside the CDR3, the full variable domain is DTGVSQNPRHKITKRGQNVTFRCDPISEHNRLYWYRQTLGQGPEFLTYFQNEAQLEKSRLLSDRFSAERPKGSFSTLEIQRTEQGDSAMYLCASSFGGRAGANVLTFGAGSRLTVL.

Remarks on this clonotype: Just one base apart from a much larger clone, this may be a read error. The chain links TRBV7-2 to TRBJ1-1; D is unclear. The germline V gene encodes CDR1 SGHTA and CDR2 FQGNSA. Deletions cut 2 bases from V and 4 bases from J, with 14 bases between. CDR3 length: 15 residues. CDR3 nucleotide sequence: TGTGCCAGCAGCTTACTACCCTCGGGGATCACTGAAGCTTTCTTT. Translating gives CASSLLPSGITEAFF.

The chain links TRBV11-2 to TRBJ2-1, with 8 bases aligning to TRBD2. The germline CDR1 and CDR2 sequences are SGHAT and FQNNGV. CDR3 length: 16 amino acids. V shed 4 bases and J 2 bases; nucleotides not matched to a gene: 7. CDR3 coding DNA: TGTGCCAGCAGCTACTCTAGCGGGCCTACCTACAATGAGCAGTTCTTC. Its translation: CASSYSSGPTYNEQFF. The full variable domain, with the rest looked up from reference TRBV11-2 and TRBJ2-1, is EAGVAQSPRYKIIEKRQSVAFWCNPISGHATLYWYQQILGQGPKLLIQFQNNGVVDDSQLPKDRFSAERLKGVDSTLKIQPAKLEDSAVYLCASSYSSGPTYNEQFFGPGTRLTVL.